The 31 T cell receptor beta chains below all came from one sample that was sequenced in a study of blood T cell repertoires in COVID-19. Libraries were prepared by immunoSEQ multiplex PCR; TCRdb keeps only in-frame clonotypes and omits some of them. Of fewer than 75,000 clones listed, about four fifths are singletons. The material sequenced was peripheral blood. The source of these receptors is a woman aged 55-75 years with acute or convalescent COVID-19.

The chain joins TRBV15 to TRBJ2-1, with TRBD2 identical over 13 bases. The length of the CDR3 is 15 residues. Germline CDR1 and CDR2: LNHNV and YYDKDF (reference sequence). With V trimmed by 6 bases and J by 5 bases, 4 bases remained unmatched. The CDR3 region is CATRTSGGSHNEQFF. The DNA for the CDR3 is TGTGCCACCAGGACTAGCGGGGGGTCTCACAATGAGCAGTTCTTC. Supplemented by reference TRBV15 and TRBJ2-1, the full variable domain reads DAMVIQNPRYQVTQFGKPVTLSCSQTLNHNVMYWYQQKSSQAPKLLFHYYDKDFNNEADTPDNFQSRRPNTSFCFLDIRSPGLGDTAMYLCATRTSGGSHNEQFFGPGTRLTVL.

The genes are TRBV4-2 and TRBJ1-5, with D uncertain. V was shortened by 0 bases and J by 8 bases, with 8 bases between the two germline ends. Germline assignment: CDR1 LGHNA and CDR2 YNFKEQ. The CDR3 sequence is 13 residues long. The CDR3 sequence is CASSQEAEEPQHF. In DNA, the CDR3 is TGTGCCAGCAGCCAAGAAGCGGAGGAGCCCCAGCATTTT.

The chain combines TRBV18 with TRBJ1-3; D is uncertain. From germline, CDR1 is KGHSH and CDR2 LQKENI. Trimming took off 1 base at V and 1 base at J, with 23 bases between the two ends. The length of the CDR3 is 20 residues. Written as DNA, the CDR3 is TGTGCCAGCTCACCACTTGAATCCAGCGGAGGGAGGGAATCTGGAAACACCATATATTTT. It specifies CASSPLESSGGRESGNTIYF.

The gene calls are TRBV28 and TRBJ2-7; TRBD2 matches at 13 bases. With V trimmed by 6 bases and J by 7 bases, 9 bases remained unmatched. The CDR3 has 15 residues. Germline values: CDR1 MDHEN, CDR2 SYDVKM. CDR3 residues: CASSRTSGGAREQYF. The CDR3 DNA is TGTGCCAGCAGCCGTACTAGCGGGGGGGCGCGTGAGCAGTACTTC.

The chain carries TRBV6-1 and TRBJ2-7, with 7 nucleotides matching TRBD1. Germline CDR1 reads MNHNS; CDR2 reads SASEGT. This CDR3 has 15 amino acids. The V segment lost 1 base and the J segment 4 bases; nucleotides outside the gene matches: 7. CDR3 residues: CASSEGDSSVYEQYF. CDR3 in DNA: TGTGCCAGCAGTGAAGGGGACAGTAGCGTGTACGAGCAGTACTTC.

V and J are TRBV18 and TRBJ1-2, with D perhaps matching TRBD1 (5 bases). Germline V lookup: CDR1 KGHSH, CDR2 LQKENI. The CDR3 loop spans 18 amino acids. V was trimmed by 2 bases and J by 4 bases, leaving 23 bases between them. CDR3 in DNA: TGTGCCAGCTCACCAAACGGGGGTTCTGCGCCATTTCTCTATGGCTACACCTTC. Its translation: CASSPNGGSAPFLYGYTF.

The V call is TRBV9, the J call TRBJ2-5; D is possibly TRBD2 (5 bases). Germline lookup yields CDR1 SGDLS and CDR2 YYNGEE. The CDR3 is 14 residues long. Between the trimmed V and J ends, which lost 0 bases and 4 bases, there was a span of 10 bases. The CDR3 DNA sequence: TGTGCCAGCAGCGTAGAGGGAGCAGGAGAGACCCAGTACTTC. It yields the protein CASSVEGAGETQYF.

The J gene is TRBJ2-7, the V gene TRBV7-2; D remains unclear. The CDR3 length is 13 residues. Germline loops: CDR1 SGHTA, CDR2 FQGNSA. V was shortened by 1 base and J by 2 bases, with 6 bases between the two germline ends. The CDR3 DNA follows: TGTGCCAGCAGCTTAGACAGAACCTACGAGCAGTACTTC. Translation gives CASSLDRTYEQYF.

The CDR3 loop reads CASSATPPSYNEQFF. The CDR3 nucleotides are TGCGCCAGCAGCGCAACACCCCCCTCCTACAATGAGCAGTTCTTC. The chain combines TRBV5-1 with TRBJ2-1, with unresolved D. Trimming shortened V by 4 bases and J by 0 bases, and 11 bases separated the two germline ends. Germline V CDR1 and CDR2: SGHRS, YFSETQ. The CDR3 length is 15 residues.

The chain recombines TRBV29-1 with TRBJ2-1; D not certain. Germline CDR1 is SQVTM and CDR2 is ANQGSEA. The CDR3 spans 12 residues. With 4 bases removed from V and 0 bases from J, the gap between germline ends came to 4 bases. The CDR3 protein is CSVGLSYNEQFF. DNA of the CDR3: TGCAGCGTTGGGCTCTCCTACAATGAGCAGTTCTTC.

The rearrangement joins TRBV7-2 to TRBJ1-1; possibly TRBD1 for D (5 bases). Trimming took off 3 bases at V and 6 bases at J, with 17 bases between the two ends. Germline lookup yields CDR1 SGHTA and CDR2 FQGNSA. The CDR3 covers 15 residues. CDR3 in DNA: TGTGCCAGCAGCTTCGATGACGGCCGGGGGGCTGAAGCTTTCTTT. This gives the protein CASSFDDGRGAEAFF.

The chain has TRBV6-2 or TRBV6-3 and TRBJ1-4; 9 bases map to TRBD1. Germline V CDR1 and CDR2: MNHEY, SVGEGT. CDR3 length: 13 amino acids. J gave up 8 bases and V 5 bases, and 3 bases lay outside the gene matches. This CDR3 reads CASSRGQGEKLFF. The CDR3 DNA reads as TGTGCCAGCAGTCGCGGACAGGGGGAAAAACTGTTTTTT.

J is TRBJ2-1 and V is TRBV19; tentative D call: TRBD1 (5 bases). Germline CDR1 reads LNHDA; CDR2 reads SQIVND (reference sequence). The CDR3 spans 15 residues. V gave up 3 bases and J gave up 2 bases, with 11 bases separating them. The CDR3 nucleotides read TGTGCCAGTAGTATTAGTAGACAGCCCTACAATGAGCAGTTCTTC. Protein: CASSISRQPYNEQFF. Using reference TRBV19 and TRBJ2-1 for the parts outside the CDR3, the full variable domain is DGGITQSPKYLFRKEGQNVTLSCEQNLNHDAMYWYRQDPGQGLRLIYYSQIVNDFQKGDIAEGYSVSREKKESFPLTVTSAQKNPTAFYLCASSISRQPYNEQFFGPGTRLTVL.

J is TRBJ2-1 and V is TRBV10-1, with a tentative D call TRBD1 (5 bases). The CDR3 has 15 residues. Trimming pared 3 bases from V and 7 bases from J, leaving 16 bases between. Germline-derived CDR1 and CDR2 are WNHNN and SYGVQD (reference sequence). DNA of the CDR3: TGCGCCAGCAGTGACCCCGGGTCTCCAGGGAATGAGCAGTTCTTC. This gives the protein CASSDPGSPGNEQFF.

The chain combines TRBV27 with TRBJ2-2; a weak D match, TRBD1 (6 bases). The CDR3 consists of 17 residues. The ends were cut back, 5 bases at V and 4 bases at J, with 20 bases in the middle. The germline V gene has CDR1 MNHEY and CDR2 SMNVEV (reference sequence). The CDR3 reads CASSRGSGQGSTGELFF. CDR3 in DNA: TGTGCCAGCAGTAGGGGCTCCGGGCAGGGGAGCACCGGGGAGCTGTTTTTT.

Concerning this clone: Distinct nucleotide sequences in the sample also encode this CDR3. This rearrangement joins TRBV7-8 to TRBJ1-1; D unclear. Deletions cut 2 bases from V and 1 base from J, with 5 bases between. Germline loops: CDR1 SGHVS, CDR2 FQNEAQ. The length of the CDR3 is 13 residues. CDR3: CASSLNQNTEAFF. The CDR3 DNA reads as TGTGCCAGCAGCTTAAATCAGAACACTGAAGCTTTCTTT.

The V and J genes are TRBV18 and TRBJ1-2, with TRBD1 as a possible D gene (5 bases). This CDR3 has 15 residues. V lost 1 base to trimming and J lost 2 bases, with 11 bases between them. Per germline, CDR1 KGHSH and CDR2 LQKENI. The CDR3 nucleotides are TGTGCCAGCTCACCACTGGGACTTGGGAACTATGGCTACACCTTC. Its translation is CASSPLGLGNYGYTF.

The J gene is TRBJ1-3, the V gene TRBV7-8; 10 nucleotides match TRBD1. Losses at the gene ends were 5 bases for V and 1 base for J; bases not matched to a gene: 5. Per the germline V gene, CDR1 is SGHVS and CDR2 is FQNEAQ. CDR3 length: 16 amino acids. CDR3 in amino acids: CASSPGQGRSGNTIYF. The CDR3 DNA is TGTGCCAGCAGCCCGGGACAGGGGAGGTCTGGAAACACCATATATTTT. Using reference TRBV7-8 and TRBJ1-3 for the parts outside the CDR3, the full variable domain is GAGVSQSPRYKVAKRGQDVALRCDPISGHVSLFWYQQALGQGPEFLTYFQNEAQLDKSGLPSDRFFAERPEGSVSTLKIQRTQQEDSAVYLCASSPGQGRSGNTIYFGEGSWLTVV.

The V call is TRBV5-6, the J call TRBJ2-5; D possibly corresponds to TRBD1 (6 bases). Germline values: CDR1 SGHDT, CDR2 YYEEEE. Between the trimmed V and J ends, which lost 2 bases and 0 bases, there was a span of 11 bases. CDR3 length: 15 residues. The CDR3 loop reads CASSLFGQNQETQYF. The DNA for the CDR3 is TGTGCCAGCAGCTTATTTGGACAGAACCAAGAGACCCAGTACTTC.

The V call is TRBV7-2, the J call TRBJ2-7; 8 positions match TRBD2. Per germline, CDR1 SGHTA and CDR2 FQGNSA. This CDR3 has 13 amino acids. V shed 7 bases, J shed 7 bases, and the junction held 9 bases outside the gene matches. CDR3 DNA sequence: TGTGCCAGCACTTGGAGACGGGGGGGAGAGCAGTACTTC. Amino acid sequence: CASTWRRGGEQYF.

There are many counts of this clone. The chain combines TRBV12-5 with TRBJ2-7; D gene unclear. The CDR3 runs 16 residues. Between the trimmed V and J ends, which lost 0 bases and 0 bases, there was a span of 12 bases. CDR1 and CDR2 from the germline V gene are LGHNT and FRNRAP. The CDR3 nucleotides are TGTGCTAGTGGTTTGGTACGGGTCGGCATCTCCTACGAGCAGTACTTC. This translates into CASGLVRVGISYEQYF.

This sequence joins TRBV28 and TRBJ1-6; TRBD1 is a possible D gene (6 bases). V shed 4 bases and J shed 4 bases, with 11 bases lying between them. Germline lookup yields CDR1 MDHEN and CDR2 SYDVKM. CDR3 length: 15 amino acids. The CDR3 nucleotides are TGTGCCAGCAGTTACAGGGCGGTATATAATTCACCCCTCCACTTT. This codes for CASSYRAVYNSPLHF.

J is TRBJ2-1 and V is TRBV7-6; 8 nucleotides line up with TRBD1. The CDR3 runs to 12 residues. CDR1 is SGHVS and CDR2 is FNYEAQ in the germline V gene. V shed 1 base, J shed 12 bases, and the junction held 2 bases outside the gene matches. The CDR3 is CASSLGDRRQFF. The CDR3 region has the DNA TGTGCCAGCAGCTTAGGGGACAGGCGGCAGTTCTTC.

The V call is TRBV4-1, the J call TRBJ1-3; D is undetermined. The V gene's germline CDR1 is MGHRA and CDR2 YSYEKL. The V end was cut by 0 bases, the J end by 4 bases, with 10 bases between. This CDR3 contains 15 residues. CDR3 in amino acids: CASSQDPQVGNTIYF. CDR3 in DNA: TGCGCCAGCAGCCAAGACCCCCAGGTCGGAAACACCATATATTTT.

This chain uses TRBV7-8 with TRBJ2-1, with D possibly being TRBD2 (6 bases). Germline CDR1 is SGHVS and CDR2 is FQNEAQ. The V end lost 5 bases, the J end lost 0 bases, and 14 bases lay between the germline ends. The CDR3 loop spans 16 amino acids. DNA of the CDR3: TGTGCCAGCAGCCCGGGAGTGAGTAGCTCCTACAATGAGCAGTTCTTC. Encoded protein: CASSPGVSSSYNEQFF.

This clone was seen many times. The rearrangement links TRBV5-1 to TRBJ2-1; possible D gene TRBD1, 6 bases. Trimming pared 0 bases from V and 7 bases from J, leaving 14 bases between. The CDR3 runs to 15 residues. In germline, CDR1 is SGHRS, CDR2 YFSETQ. The CDR3: CASSLGGDQGNEQFF. Written as DNA, the CDR3 is TGCGCCAGCAGCTTGGGAGGGGATCAGGGGAATGAGCAGTTCTTC.

J is TRBJ1-2 and V is TRBV5-5; weak D call: TRBD1 (6 bases). Germline V gene data show CDR1 as SGHKS and CDR2 as YYEKEE (reference sequence). V was cut by 4 bases and J by 4 bases, with 11 bases left in between. CDR3 length: 13 residues. This CDR3 is CASSEDSSYGYTF. The DNA of the CDR3 is TGTGCCAGCAGCGAGGACAGTTCCTATGGCTACACCTTC.

The chain joins TRBV23-1 to TRBJ1-1, with unresolved D. TRBV23-1 is labeled an ORF, and its function is uncertain. Trimming cost V 2 bases and J 0 bases, with 13 bases left between them. The CDR3 has 16 residues. The CDR3 bases are TGCGCCAGCAGTCAAATTTGGGCAAGGATGAACACTGAAGCTTTCTTT. Its protein is CASSQIWARMNTEAFF.

CDR3 sequence reads: CASSLRAGGANVLTF. The CDR3 DNA is TGTGCCAGCAGCTTAAGAGCGGGTGGGGCCAACGTCCTGACTTTC. V is TRBV5-8 and J is TRBJ2-6; a weak D match, TRBD2 (6 bases). The CDR3 extends over 15 amino acids. V lost 2 bases and J 3 bases, leaving 9 bases between the germline ends. The germline gives CDR1 SGHTS, CDR2 YDEGEE.

The chain uses TRBV27 and TRBJ2-5, with D perhaps TRBD1 (6 bases). This CDR3 has 15 residues. V was pared by 8 bases and J by 1 base, with 17 bases between. In germline, CDR1 is MNHEY, CDR2 SMNVEV (reference sequence). CDR3 in DNA: TGTGCCAGCGGACAGAGCTCGGACAGCCAAGAGACCCAGTACTTC. It encodes CASGQSSDSQETQYF.

The rearrangement joins TRBV4-3 to TRBJ1-4; a weak D match, TRBD1 (5 bases). Germline values: CDR1 LGHNA, CDR2 YSLEER. Trimming shortened V by 0 bases and J by 4 bases, and 9 bases separated the two germline ends. The length of the CDR3 is 15 residues. CDR3 protein: CASSQEGQLNEKLFF. CDR3 sequence (DNA): TGCGCCAGCAGCCAAGAGGGGCAGCTTAATGAAAAACTGTTTTTT.